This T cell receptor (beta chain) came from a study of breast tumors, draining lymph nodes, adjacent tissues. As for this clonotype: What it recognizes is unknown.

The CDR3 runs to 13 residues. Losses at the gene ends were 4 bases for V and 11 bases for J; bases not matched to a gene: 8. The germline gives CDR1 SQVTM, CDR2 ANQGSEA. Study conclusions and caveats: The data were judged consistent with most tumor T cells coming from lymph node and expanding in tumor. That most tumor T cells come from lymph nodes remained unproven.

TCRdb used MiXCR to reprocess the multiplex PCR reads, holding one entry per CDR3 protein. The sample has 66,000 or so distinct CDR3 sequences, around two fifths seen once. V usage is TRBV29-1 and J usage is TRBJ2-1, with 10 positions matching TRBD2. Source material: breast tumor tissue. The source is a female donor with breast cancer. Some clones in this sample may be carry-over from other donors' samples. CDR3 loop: CSVALAGANKQFF. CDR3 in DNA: TGCAGCGTTGCCCTAGCGGGAGCTAATAAGCAGTTCTTC.